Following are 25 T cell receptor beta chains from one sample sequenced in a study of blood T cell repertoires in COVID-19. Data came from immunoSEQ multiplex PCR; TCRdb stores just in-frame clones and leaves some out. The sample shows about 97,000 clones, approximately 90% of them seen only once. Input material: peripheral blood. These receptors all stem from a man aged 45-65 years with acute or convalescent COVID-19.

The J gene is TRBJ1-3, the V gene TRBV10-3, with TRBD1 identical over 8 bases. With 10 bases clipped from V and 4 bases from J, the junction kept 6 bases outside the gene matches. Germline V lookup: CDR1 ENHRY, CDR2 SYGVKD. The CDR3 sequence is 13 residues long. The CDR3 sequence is CASTGGSGNTIYF. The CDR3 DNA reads TGTGCCAGCACAGGGGGTTCGGGAAACACCATATATTTT.

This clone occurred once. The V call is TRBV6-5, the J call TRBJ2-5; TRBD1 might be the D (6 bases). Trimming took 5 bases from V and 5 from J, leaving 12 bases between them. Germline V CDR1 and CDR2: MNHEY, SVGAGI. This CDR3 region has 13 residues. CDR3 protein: CASSRGQGETQYF. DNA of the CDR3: TGTGCCAGCAGTAGGGGTCAGGGGGAGACCCAGTACTTC.

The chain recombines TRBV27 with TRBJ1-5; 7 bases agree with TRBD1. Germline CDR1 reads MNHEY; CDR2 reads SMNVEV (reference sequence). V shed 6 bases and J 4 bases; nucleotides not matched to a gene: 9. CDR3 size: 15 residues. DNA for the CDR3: TGTGCCAGCAGCCTCTCAGGGGGGAGGAATCAGCCCCAGCATTTT. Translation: CASSLSGGRNQPQHF.

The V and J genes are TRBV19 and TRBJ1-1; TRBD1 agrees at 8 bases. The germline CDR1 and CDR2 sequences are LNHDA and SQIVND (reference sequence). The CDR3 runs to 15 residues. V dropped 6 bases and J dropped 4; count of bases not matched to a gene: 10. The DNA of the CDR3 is TGTGCCAGTAGCCCGGAGACAGGGGCGGGCACTGAAGCTTTCTTT. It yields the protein CASSPETGAGTEAFF.

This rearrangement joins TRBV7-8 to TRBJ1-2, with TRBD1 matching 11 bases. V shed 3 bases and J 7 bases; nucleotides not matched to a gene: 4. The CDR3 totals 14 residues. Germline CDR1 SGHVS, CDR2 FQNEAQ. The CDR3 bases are TGTGCCAGCAGCTTTCGGGACAGGGGGGCTGGCTACACCTTC. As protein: CASSFRDRGAGYTF.

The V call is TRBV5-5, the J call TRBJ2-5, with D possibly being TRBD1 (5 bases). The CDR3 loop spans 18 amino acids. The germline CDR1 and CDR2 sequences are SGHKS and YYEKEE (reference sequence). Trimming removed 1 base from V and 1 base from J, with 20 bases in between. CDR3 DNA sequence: TGTGCCAGCAGCTTGCACCCGTCGCCGCAGGGAAGCCAAGAGACCCAGTACTTC. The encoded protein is CASSLHPSPQGSQETQYF.

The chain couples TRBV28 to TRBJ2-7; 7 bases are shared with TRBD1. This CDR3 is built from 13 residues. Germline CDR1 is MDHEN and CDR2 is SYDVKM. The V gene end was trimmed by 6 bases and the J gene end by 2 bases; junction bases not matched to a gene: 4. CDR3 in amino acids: CASSYRGTYEQYF. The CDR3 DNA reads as TGTGCCAGCAGCTACAGGGGCACCTACGAGCAGTACTTC.

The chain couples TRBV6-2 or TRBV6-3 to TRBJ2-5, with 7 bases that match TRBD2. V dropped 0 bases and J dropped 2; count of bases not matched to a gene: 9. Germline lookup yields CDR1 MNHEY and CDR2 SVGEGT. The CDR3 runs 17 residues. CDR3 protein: CASSYSRSSGAQETQYF. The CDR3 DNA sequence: TGTGCCAGCAGTTACTCGCGATCCAGCGGGGCACAAGAGACCCAGTACTTC.

This chain's CDR3 is CASSLGWSQPQHF. The CDR3 nucleotides read TGTGCCAGCAGCTTAGGCTGGAGTCAGCCCCAGCATTTT. The chain uses TRBV11-3 and TRBJ1-5; no clear D gene. Looked up from germline, CDR1 is SGHNT and CDR2 is YENEEA. V was shortened by 1 base and J by 6 bases, with 7 bases between the two germline ends. The CDR3 contains 13 residues.

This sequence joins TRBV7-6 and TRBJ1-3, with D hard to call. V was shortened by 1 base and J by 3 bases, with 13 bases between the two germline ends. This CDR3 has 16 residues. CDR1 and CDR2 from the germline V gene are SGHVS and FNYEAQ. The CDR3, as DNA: TGTGCCAGCAGCTTAGGGACGGCTAGCTATGGAAACACCATATATTTT. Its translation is CASSLGTASYGNTIYF.

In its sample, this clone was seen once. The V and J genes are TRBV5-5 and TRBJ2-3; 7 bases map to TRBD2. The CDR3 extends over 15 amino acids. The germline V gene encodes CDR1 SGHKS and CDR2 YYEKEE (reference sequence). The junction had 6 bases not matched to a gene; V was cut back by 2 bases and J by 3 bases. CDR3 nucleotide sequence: TGTGCCAGCAGCTTCGGCGGGGGTCCAACAGATACGCAGTATTTT. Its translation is CASSFGGGPTDTQYF.

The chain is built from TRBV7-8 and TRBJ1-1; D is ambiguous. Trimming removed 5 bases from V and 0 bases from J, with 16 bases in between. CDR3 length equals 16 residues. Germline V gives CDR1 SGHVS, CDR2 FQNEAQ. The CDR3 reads CASSRRVLNLNTEAFF. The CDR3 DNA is TGTGCCAGCAGCCGCCGGGTCCTAAACCTGAACACTGAAGCTTTCTTT.

The chain's CDR3 is CASSSWGGNTEAFF. For the CDR3, the DNA is TGTGCCAGCAGTTCATGGGGGGGGAACACTGAAGCTTTCTTT. The chain uses TRBV6-2 or TRBV6-3 and TRBJ1-1; D possibly corresponds to TRBD1 (5 bases). In germline, CDR1 is MNHEY, CDR2 SVGEGT. CDR3 size: 14 residues. V was clipped by 4 bases and J by 1 base, with 10 bases between them.

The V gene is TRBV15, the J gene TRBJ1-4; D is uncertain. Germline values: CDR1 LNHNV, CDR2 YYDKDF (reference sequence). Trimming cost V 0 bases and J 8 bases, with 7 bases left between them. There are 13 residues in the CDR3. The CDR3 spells CATSRDRREKLFF. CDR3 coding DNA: TGTGCCACCAGCAGAGATAGGAGGGAAAAACTGTTTTTT.

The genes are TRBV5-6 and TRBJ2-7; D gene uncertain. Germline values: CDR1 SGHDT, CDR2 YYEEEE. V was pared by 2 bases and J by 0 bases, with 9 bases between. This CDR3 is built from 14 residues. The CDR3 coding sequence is TGTGCCAGCAGCTTTATTCAGGCCTCCTACGAGCAGTACTTC. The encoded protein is CASSFIQASYEQYF.

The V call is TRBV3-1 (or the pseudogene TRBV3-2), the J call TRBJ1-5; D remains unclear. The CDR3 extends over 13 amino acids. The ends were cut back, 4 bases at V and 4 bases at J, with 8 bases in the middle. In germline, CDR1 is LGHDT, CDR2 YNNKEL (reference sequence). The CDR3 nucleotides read TGTGCCAGCAGCCTCACAAAAAATCAGCCCCAGCATTTT. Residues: CASSLTKNQPQHF.

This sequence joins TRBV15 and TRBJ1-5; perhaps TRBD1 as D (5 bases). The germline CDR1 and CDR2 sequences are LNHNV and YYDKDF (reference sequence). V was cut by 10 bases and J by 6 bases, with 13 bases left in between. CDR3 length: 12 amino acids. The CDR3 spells CAIWGETQPQHF. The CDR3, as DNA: TGTGCCATCTGGGGGGAAACTCAGCCCCAGCATTTT.

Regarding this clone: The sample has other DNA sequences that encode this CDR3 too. The CDR3 DNA reads TGTGCCAGCAGCCCCAGGACAGGAAACACCGGGGAGCTGTTTTTT. It encodes CASSPRTGNTGELFF. The chain is built from TRBV3-1 (or the pseudogene TRBV3-2) and TRBJ2-2; TRBD1 agrees at 7 bases. The V gene's germline CDR1 is LGHDT and CDR2 YNNKEL (reference sequence). V lost 4 bases and J lost 2; bases outside the gene matches: 4. The CDR3 loop spans 15 amino acids.

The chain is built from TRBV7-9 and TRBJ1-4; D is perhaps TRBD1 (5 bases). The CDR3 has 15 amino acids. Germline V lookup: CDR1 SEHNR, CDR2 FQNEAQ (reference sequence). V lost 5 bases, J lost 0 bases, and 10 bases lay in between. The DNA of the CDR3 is TGTGCCAGCAGCCCGACGACAGCAACTAATGAAAAACTGTTTTTT. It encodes CASSPTTATNEKLFF.

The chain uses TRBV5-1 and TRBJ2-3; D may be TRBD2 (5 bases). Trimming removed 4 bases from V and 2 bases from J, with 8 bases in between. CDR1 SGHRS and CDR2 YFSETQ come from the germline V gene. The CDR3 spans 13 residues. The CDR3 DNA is TGCGCCAGCAGCGCCCGGGACACAGATACGCAGTATTTT. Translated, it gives CASSARDTDTQYF.

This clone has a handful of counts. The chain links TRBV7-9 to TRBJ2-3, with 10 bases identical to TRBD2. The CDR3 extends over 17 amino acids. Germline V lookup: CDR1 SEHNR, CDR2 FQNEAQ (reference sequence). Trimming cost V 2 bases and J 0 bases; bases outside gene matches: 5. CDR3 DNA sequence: TGTGCCAGCAGCTTAATCGGAGCGGGAGGGAGCACAGATACGCAGTATTTT. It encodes CASSLIGAGGSTDTQYF.

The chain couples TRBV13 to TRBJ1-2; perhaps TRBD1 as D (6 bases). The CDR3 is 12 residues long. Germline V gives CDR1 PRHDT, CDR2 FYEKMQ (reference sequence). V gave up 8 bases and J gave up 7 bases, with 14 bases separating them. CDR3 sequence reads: CASDKGERGYTF. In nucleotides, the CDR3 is TGTGCCAGCGATAAGGGGGAGCGTGGCTACACCTTC.

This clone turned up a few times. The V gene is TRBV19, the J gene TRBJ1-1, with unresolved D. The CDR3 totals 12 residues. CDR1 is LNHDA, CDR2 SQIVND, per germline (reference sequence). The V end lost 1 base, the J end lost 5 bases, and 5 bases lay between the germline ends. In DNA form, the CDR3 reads TGTGCCAGTAGTATAGGCCTAACTGAAGCTTTCTTT. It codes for CASSIGLTEAFF.

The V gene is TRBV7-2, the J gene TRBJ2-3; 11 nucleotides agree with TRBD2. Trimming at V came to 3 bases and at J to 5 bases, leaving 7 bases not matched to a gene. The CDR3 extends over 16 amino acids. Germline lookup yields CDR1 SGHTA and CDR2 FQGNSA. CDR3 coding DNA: TGTGCCAGCAGCTTCCATAGCGGGGGGGCCGGAGATACGCAGTATTTT. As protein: CASSFHSGGAGDTQYF.

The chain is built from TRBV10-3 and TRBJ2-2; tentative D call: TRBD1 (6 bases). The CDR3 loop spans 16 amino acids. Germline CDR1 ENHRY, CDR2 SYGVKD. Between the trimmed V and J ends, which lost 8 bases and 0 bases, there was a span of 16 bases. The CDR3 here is CAIREYGTSNTGELFF. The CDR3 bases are TGTGCCATCCGAGAGTATGGGACATCGAACACCGGGGAGCTGTTTTTT.